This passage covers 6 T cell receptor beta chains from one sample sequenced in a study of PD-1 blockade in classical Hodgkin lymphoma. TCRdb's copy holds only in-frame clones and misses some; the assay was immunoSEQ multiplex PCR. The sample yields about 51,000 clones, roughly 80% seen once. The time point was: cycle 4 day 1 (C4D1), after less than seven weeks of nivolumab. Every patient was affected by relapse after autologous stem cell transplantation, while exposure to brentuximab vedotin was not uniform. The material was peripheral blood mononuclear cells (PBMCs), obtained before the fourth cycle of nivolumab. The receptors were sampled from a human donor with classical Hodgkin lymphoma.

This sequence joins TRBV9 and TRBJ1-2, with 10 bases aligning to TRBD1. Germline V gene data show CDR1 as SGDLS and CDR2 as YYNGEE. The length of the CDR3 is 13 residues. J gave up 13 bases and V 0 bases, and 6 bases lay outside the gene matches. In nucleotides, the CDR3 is TGTGCCAGCAGCGTAGATGACAGGGGGCTACCCACCTTC. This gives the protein CASSVDDRGLPTF.

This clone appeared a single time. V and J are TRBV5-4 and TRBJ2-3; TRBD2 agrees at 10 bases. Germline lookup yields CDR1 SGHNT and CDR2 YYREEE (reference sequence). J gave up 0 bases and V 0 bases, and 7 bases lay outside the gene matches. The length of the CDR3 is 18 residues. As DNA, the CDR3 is TGTGCCAGCAGCTTGGGACTAGCGGGTGCCCCTAGCACAGATACGCAGTATTTT. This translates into CASSLGLAGAPSTDTQYF.

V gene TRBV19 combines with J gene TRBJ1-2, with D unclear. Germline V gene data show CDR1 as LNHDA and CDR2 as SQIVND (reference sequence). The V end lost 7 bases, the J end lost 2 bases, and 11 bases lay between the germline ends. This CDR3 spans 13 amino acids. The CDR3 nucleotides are TGTGCCAGTACTATTAGTAAAAACTATGGCTACACCTTC. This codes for CASTISKNYGYTF.

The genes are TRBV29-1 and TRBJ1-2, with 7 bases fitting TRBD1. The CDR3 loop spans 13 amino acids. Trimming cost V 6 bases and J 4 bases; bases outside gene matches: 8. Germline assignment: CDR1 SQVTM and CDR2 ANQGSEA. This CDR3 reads CSVGQALRYGYTF. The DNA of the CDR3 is TGCAGCGTCGGACAGGCTTTACGCTATGGCTACACCTTC.

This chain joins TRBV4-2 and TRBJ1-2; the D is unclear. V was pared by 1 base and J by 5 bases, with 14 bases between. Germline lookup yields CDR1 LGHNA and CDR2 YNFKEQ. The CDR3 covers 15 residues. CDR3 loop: CASSQGPTAGYGYTF. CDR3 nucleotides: TGTGCCAGCAGCCAAGGCCCCACAGCCGGGTATGGCTACACCTTC.

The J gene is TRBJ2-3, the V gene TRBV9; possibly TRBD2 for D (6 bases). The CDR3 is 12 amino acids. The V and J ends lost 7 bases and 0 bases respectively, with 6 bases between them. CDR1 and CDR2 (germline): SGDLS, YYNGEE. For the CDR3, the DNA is TGTGCCAGCGGGACTAGCACAGATACGCAGTATTTT. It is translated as CASGTSTDTQYF.